This passage covers 23 T cell receptor beta chains from one sample sequenced in a study of radiotherapy plus CTLA-4 blockade in lung cancer. The repertoire was sequenced with immunoSEQ multiplex PCR; TCRdb's copy has only in-frame clones and lacks some. The profile shows some 78,000 clones, more than 85% of them singletons. The sequenced sample was peripheral blood, obtained from a patient treated with radiotherapy plus ipilimumab. These receptors all stem from a human donor with non-small cell lung cancer who had stable disease on radiotherapy plus ipilimumab.

The rearrangement links TRBV20-1 to TRBJ2-5; D is unresolved. The V gene's germline CDR1 is DFQATT and CDR2 SNEGSKA (reference sequence). V was trimmed by 0 bases and J by 6 bases, leaving 5 bases between them. The CDR3 covers 11 residues. The CDR3 region has the DNA TGCAGTGCTAGAGATGGGCAGACCCAGTACTTC. Translating it yields CSARDGQTQYF.

The genes are TRBV12-2 and TRBJ2-2; the table gives TRBD2 as D, unverified against the DNA. TRBV12-2 is classified as a pseudogene. The CDR3 loop spans 16 amino acids. DNA of the CDR3: TGTGCAAGTCGCCCCGGGACTGTTGATAACACCGGGGAGCTGTTTTTT. This encodes CASRPGTVDNTGELFF.

This chain uses TRBV7-3 with TRBJ2-7, with D perhaps being TRBD1 or TRBD2 (5 bases each). This CDR3 contains 13 residues. Germline-derived CDR1 and CDR2 are SGHTA and FQGTGA. Trimming took 5 bases from V and 6 from J, leaving 14 bases between them. The CDR3 DNA is TGTGCCAGCAGCCCAAGAGCCGGGGCCGAGCAGTACTTC. This sequence encodes CASSPRAGAEQYF.

V and J are TRBV15 and TRBJ2-3, with D tentatively TRBD1 or TRBD2 (6 bases each). In germline, CDR1 is LNHNV, CDR2 YYDKDF (reference sequence). Trimming took off 4 bases at V and 1 base at J, with 15 bases between the two ends. The CDR3 is 16 residues long. The CDR3, as DNA: TGTGCCACCAGCACCAAGTGGGGGGCCCGCACAGATACGCAGTATTTT. This sequence encodes CATSTKWGARTDTQYF.

The rearrangement links TRBV29-1 to TRBJ2-7, with 7 positions matching TRBD1. This CDR3 spans 13 amino acids. CDR1 is SQVTM and CDR2 is ANQGSEA in the germline V gene. J lost 4 bases, V lost 7 bases, and 10 bases had no gene match. CDR3 in amino acids: CSGQVAGGYEQYF. CDR3 nucleotide sequence: TGCAGCGGCCAGGTGGCAGGGGGTTACGAGCAGTACTTC.

The rearrangement uses TRBV5-1 and TRBJ1-5; a possible D gene is TRBD1 (5 bases). Trimming took 4 bases from V and 2 from J, leaving 10 bases between them. The CDR3 spans 14 residues. CDR1 and CDR2 (germline): SGHRS, YFSETQ. The CDR3 sequence is CASSEGPGNQPQHF. The CDR3 DNA is TGCGCCAGCAGCGAGGGACCCGGCAATCAGCCCCAGCATTTT.

The V call is TRBV2, the J call TRBJ2-2; TRBD2 might be the D (5 bases). V lost 5 bases and J lost 3, with 16 bases in between. This CDR3 contains 16 residues. Germline loops: CDR1 SNHLY, CDR2 FYNNEI. DNA for the CDR3: TGTGCCAGCAGTTCCTCAACAGTGAGGGACACCGGGGAGCTGTTTTTT. Translating gives CASSSSTVRDTGELFF.

This rearrangement joins TRBV6-5 to TRBJ1-6; 12 bases fit TRBD1. The CDR3 sequence is 16 residues long. Trimming at V came to 2 bases and at J to 10 bases, leaving 6 bases not matched to a gene. Looked up from germline, CDR1 is MNHEY and CDR2 is SVGAGI. The CDR3 loop reads CASSYTGQGARSPLHF. Written as DNA, the CDR3 is TGTGCCAGCAGTTACACGGGACAGGGGGCACGATCACCCCTCCACTTT.

In this sample, this clone turned up a few times. The J gene is TRBJ2-3, the V gene TRBV7-9; 8 positions agree with TRBD2. CDR3 length: 14 residues. V was clipped by 1 base and J by 5 bases; unmatched bases: 2. Germline V gives CDR1 SEHNR, CDR2 FQNEAQ (reference sequence). The CDR3 loop reads CASSLVTSGDTQYF. The CDR3, as DNA: TGTGCCAGCAGCTTAGTTACTAGCGGAGATACGCAGTATTTT. The full variable domain, its missing parts supplied by reference TRBV7-9 and TRBJ2-3, is DTGVSQNPRHKITKRGQNVTFRCDPISEHNRLYWYRQTLGQGPEFLTYFQNEAQLEKSRLLSDRFSAERPKGSFSTLEIQRTEQGDSAMYLCASSLVTSGDTQYFGPGTRLTVL.

V usage is TRBV5-1 and J usage is TRBJ2-7; 10 nucleotides align to TRBD1. The CDR3 is 18 residues long. Trimming removed 3 bases from V and 6 bases from J; junction bases left unmatched: 18. Germline V lookup: CDR1 SGHRS, CDR2 YFSETQ. The CDR3 DNA is TGCGCCAGCAGCTCCGAAAAATCAGTCCGGGACAGGGGAGGCGAGCAGTACTTC. This encodes CASSSEKSVRDRGGEQYF.

The V gene is TRBV7-9, the J gene TRBJ1-1; D gene ambiguous. The CDR3 totals 13 residues. The V gene's germline CDR1 is SEHNR and CDR2 FQNEAQ (reference sequence). The V gene lost 2 bases and the J gene lost 1 base, with 5 bases spanning the gap. The chain's CDR3 is CASSLSGNTEAFF. In nucleotides, the CDR3 is TGTGCCAGCAGCTTATCGGGGAACACTGAAGCTTTCTTT.

J is TRBJ1-2 and V is TRBV29-1; 7 bases fit TRBD1. Trimming cost V 0 bases and J 8 bases; bases outside gene matches: 6. The CDR3 length is 13 residues. CDR1 is SQVTM, CDR2 ANQGSEA, per germline. Here the CDR3 reads CSVEEWQGGGYTF. CDR3 nucleotides: TGCAGCGTTGAAGAGTGGCAGGGGGGCGGCTACACCTTC.

This clone turned up a few times. The V call is TRBV5-1, the J call TRBJ2-2, with 14 bases lining up with TRBD2. The junction had 3 bases not matched to a gene; V was cut back by 5 bases and J by 6 bases. The CDR3 extends over 15 amino acids. CDR1 is SGHRS, CDR2 YFSETQ, per germline. The CDR3 spells CASSQGLAGAGELFF. The CDR3, as DNA: TGCGCCAGCAGTCAGGGACTAGCGGGAGCCGGGGAGCTGTTTTTT.

The chain employs TRBV19 and TRBJ2-7; 7 nucleotides align to TRBD1. V shed 4 bases and J 3 bases; nucleotides not matched to a gene: 3. This CDR3 is 13 amino acids long. The germline V gene has CDR1 LNHDA and CDR2 SQIVND (reference sequence). CDR3 bases: TGTGCCAGTAGTACTCGACAGGGCTACGAGCAGTACTTC. This codes for CASSTRQGYEQYF.

This chain links TRBV6-4 with TRBJ1-4; a weak D match, TRBD1 (5 bases). The CDR3 loop spans 15 amino acids. Germline V lookup: CDR1 MRHNA, CDR2 SNTAGT. Deletions cut 7 bases from V and 11 bases from J, with 23 bases between. This chain's CDR3 is CASISLSGGSGKLFF. DNA of the CDR3: TGTGCCAGCATTTCGTTATCGGGCGGGTCAGGGAAACTGTTTTTT.

V is TRBV19 and J is TRBJ2-7, with 7 bases fitting TRBD1. This CDR3 has 14 amino acids. V was clipped by 4 bases and J by 1 base; unmatched bases: 4. Germline V lookup: CDR1 LNHDA, CDR2 SQIVND (reference sequence). The CDR3: CASSTRDSSYEQYF. Written as DNA, the CDR3 is TGTGCCAGTAGTACCCGGGACAGTTCCTACGAGCAGTACTTC.

The chain combines TRBV20-1 with TRBJ2-1, with D maybe TRBD2 (5 bases). In germline, CDR1 is DFQATT, CDR2 SNEGSKA (reference sequence). The CDR3 is 11 amino acids. V was pared by 2 bases and J by 12 bases, with 11 bases between. Written as DNA, the CDR3 is TGCAGTGCTAGACCCGGGAAGGGGCAGTTCTTC. It yields the protein CSARPGKGQFF.

The rearrangement uses TRBV29-1 and TRBJ2-7, with a possible D match to TRBD1 (5 bases). This CDR3 region has 16 residues. Trimming shortened V by 1 base and J by 1 base, and 17 bases separated the two germline ends. Germline CDR1 reads SQVTM; CDR2 reads ANQGSEA. The CDR3 DNA follows: TGCAGCGTTGAAGCATCCGCCAGGGCTTTGTCCTACGAGCAGTACTTC. It encodes CSVEASARALSYEQYF.

V gene TRBV19 combines with J gene TRBJ1-4; 8 bases align to TRBD1. CDR1 and CDR2 (germline): LNHDA, SQIVND (reference sequence). CDR3 size: 15 residues. Unmatched junction bases numbered 7, after V lost 7 bases and J lost 3 bases. DNA for the CDR3: TGTGCCAGTACCCGCACAGGGGGGGCTAATGAAAAACTGTTTTTT. As protein: CASTRTGGANEKLFF. The full variable domain, its missing parts supplied by reference TRBV19 and TRBJ1-4, is DGGITQSPKYLFRKEGQNVTLSCEQNLNHDAMYWYRQDPGQGLRLIYYSQIVNDFQKGDIAEGYSVSREKKESFPLTVTSAQKNPTAFYLCASTRTGGANEKLFFGSGTQLSVL.

This rearrangement joins TRBV9 to TRBJ2-3, with 9 bases that match TRBD2. Germline V gene data show CDR1 as SGDLS and CDR2 as YYNGEE. Losses at the gene ends were 5 bases for V and 0 bases for J; bases not matched to a gene: 7. The CDR3 is made up of 16 amino acids. DNA for the CDR3: TGTGCCAGCAGTCGTCAGCGGGGGGCAAGCACAGATACGCAGTATTTT. Its translation: CASSRQRGASTDTQYF.

The chain links TRBV29-1 to TRBJ2-1, with no clear D. The V end lost 5 bases, the J end lost 5 bases, and 4 bases lay between the germline ends. CDR1 is SQVTM and CDR2 is ANQGSEA in the germline V gene. This CDR3 region has 10 residues. The CDR3 loop is CSVYNNEQFF. The CDR3 DNA sequence: TGCAGCGTTTATAACAATGAGCAGTTCTTC.

The chain joins TRBV30 to TRBJ1-4; TRBD1 is a possible D gene (6 bases). Trimming left V 5 bases short and J 5 bases short, with 9 bases between. Germline CDR1 and CDR2: GTSNPN and SVGIG (reference sequence). CDR3 length equals 12 residues. The CDR3, as DNA: TGTGCCTGGGGACAGTCGAATGAAAAACTGTTTTTT. This encodes CAWGQSNEKLFF. The full variable domain, its missing parts supplied by reference TRBV30 and TRBJ1-4, is SQTIHQWPATLVQPVGSPLSLECTVEGTSNPNLYWYRQAAGRGLQLLFYSVGIGQISSEVPQNLSASRPQDRQFILSSKKLLLSDSGFYLCAWGQSNEKLFFGSGTQLSVL.

The chain recombines TRBV6-5 with TRBJ1-2; D remains ambiguous. CDR1 is MNHEY and CDR2 is SVGAGI in the germline V gene. V lost 3 bases to trimming and J lost 8 bases, with 10 bases between them. The CDR3 has 12 residues. CDR3: CASSYAAGGYTF. The CDR3 nucleotides read TGTGCCAGCAGTTATGCGGCAGGAGGCTACACCTTC.